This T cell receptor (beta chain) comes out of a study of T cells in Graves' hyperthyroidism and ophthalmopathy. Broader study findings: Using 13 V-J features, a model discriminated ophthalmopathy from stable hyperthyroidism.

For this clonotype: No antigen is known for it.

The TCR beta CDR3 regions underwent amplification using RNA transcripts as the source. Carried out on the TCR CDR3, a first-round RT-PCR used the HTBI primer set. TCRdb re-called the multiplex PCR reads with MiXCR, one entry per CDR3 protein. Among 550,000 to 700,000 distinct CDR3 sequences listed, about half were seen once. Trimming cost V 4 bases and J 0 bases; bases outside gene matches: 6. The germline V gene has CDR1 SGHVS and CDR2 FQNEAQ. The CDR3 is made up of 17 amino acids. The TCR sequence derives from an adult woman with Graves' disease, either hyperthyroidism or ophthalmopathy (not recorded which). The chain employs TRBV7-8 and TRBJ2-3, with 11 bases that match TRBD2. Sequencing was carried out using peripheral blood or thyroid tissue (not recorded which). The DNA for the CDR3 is TGTGCCAGCAGCTCCCGACTAGCGGGACGTAGCACAGATACGCAGTATTTT. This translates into CASSSRLAGRSTDTQYF.